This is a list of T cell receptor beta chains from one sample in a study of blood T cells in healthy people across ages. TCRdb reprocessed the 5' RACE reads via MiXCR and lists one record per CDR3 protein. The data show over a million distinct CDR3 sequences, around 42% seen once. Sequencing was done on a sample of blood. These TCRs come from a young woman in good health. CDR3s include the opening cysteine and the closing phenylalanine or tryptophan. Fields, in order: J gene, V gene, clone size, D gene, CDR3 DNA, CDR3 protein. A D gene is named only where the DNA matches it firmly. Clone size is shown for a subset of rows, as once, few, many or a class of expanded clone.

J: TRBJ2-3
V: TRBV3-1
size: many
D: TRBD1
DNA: TGTGCCAGCAGCCAAGCGAACAGGGGGATTGGGGGCTATACGCAGTATTTT
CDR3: CASSQANRGIGGYTQYF

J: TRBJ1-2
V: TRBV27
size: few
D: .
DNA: TGTGCCACTGCGTACGGGGGATCGTATGGCTACACCTTC
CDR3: CATAYGGSYGYTF

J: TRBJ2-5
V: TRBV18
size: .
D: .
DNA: TGTGCCAGCTCACCACCGGGGTGGGCCTACGTCGATGAGCAGTACTTC
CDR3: CASSPPGWAYVDEQYF

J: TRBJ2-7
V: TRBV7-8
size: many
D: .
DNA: TGTGCCAGCAGCTCCAGGGTTTCCTACGAGCAGTACTTC
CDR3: CASSSRVSYEQYF

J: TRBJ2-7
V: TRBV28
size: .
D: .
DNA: TGTGCCAGCAGGGGCGGAGGGGGCATCAGCTACGAGCAGTACTTC
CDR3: CASRGGGGISYEQYF

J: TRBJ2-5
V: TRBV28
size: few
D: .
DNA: TGTGCCAGCACCCCCAGGGAACAAGAGACCCAGTACTTC
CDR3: CASTPREQETQYF

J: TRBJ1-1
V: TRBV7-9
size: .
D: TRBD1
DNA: TGTGCCAGCAGCGTATCCGGGACAGGGATAAACACTGAAGCTTTCTTT
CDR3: CASSVSGTGINTEAFF

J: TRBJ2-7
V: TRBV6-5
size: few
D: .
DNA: TGTGCCAGCAGTTCTTTTCCAGGGGATCCCTCCTACGAGCAGTACTTC
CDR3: CASSSFPGDPSYEQYF

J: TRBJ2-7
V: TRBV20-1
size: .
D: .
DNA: TGCAGTGCTAGACAGCCTTATCTCTACGAGCAGTACTTC
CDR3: CSARQPYLYEQYF

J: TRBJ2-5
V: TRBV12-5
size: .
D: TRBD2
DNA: TGTGCTAGTGGTTTCCTCCTAGCGGGGGATTACTCCTACAATGAGCAGTACTTC
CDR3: CASGFLLAGDYSYNEQYF

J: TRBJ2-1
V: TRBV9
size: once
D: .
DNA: TGTGCCAGCAGCTCCCCTAAATCTGGGGGACCCTCCTACAATGAGCAGTTCTTC
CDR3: CASSSPKSGGPSYNEQFF

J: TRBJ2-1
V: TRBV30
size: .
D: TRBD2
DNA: TGTGCCGGGAGTGCCGGGGGGGAATCGCAGTTCTTC
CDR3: CAGSAGGESQFF

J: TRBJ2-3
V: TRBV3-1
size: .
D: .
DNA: TGTGCCAGCAGCCAAATGACCACGGCAGGGACAGATACGCAGTATTTT
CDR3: CASSQMTTAGTDTQYF

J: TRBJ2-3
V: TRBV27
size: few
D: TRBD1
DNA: TGTGCCAGCAGTATAACAGGGGCAGATACGCAGTATTTT
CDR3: CASSITGADTQYF

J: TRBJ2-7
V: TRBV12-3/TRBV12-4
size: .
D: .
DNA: TGTGCCAGCAGCAGAAATTTAGCGCGGGAGCAGTACTTC
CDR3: CASSRNLAREQYF

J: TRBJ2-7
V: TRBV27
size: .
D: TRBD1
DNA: TGTGCCAGCAGGGACAGGGGAAGGGACGAGCAGTACTTC
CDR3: CASRDRGRDEQYF

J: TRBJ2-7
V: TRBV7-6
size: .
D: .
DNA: TGTGCCAGCAGCTTAGCGGGGGCAGCTGGGCTTACGGCCCAGTACTTC
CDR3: CASSLAGAAGLTAQYF

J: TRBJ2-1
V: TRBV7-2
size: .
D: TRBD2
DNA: TGTGCCAGCAGTTCTAGCGGAGCGGGAGGTAGCGATGAGCAGTTCTTC
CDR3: CASSSSGAGGSDEQFF

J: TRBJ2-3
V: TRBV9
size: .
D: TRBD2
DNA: TGTGCCAGCAGCATCACTAGCGGGGGGGCCCCGGATACGCAGTATTTT
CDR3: CASSITSGGAPDTQYF

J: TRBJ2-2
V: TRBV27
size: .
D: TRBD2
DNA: TGTGCCAGCAGTTTATCTGGCGGGAGCTCGAACACCGGGGAGCTGTTTTTT
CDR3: CASSLSGGSSNTGELFF

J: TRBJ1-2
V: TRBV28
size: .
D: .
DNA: TGTGCCAGCAGTTTAGGGGGGGAGCCCCGTAGCTATGGCTACACCTTC
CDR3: CASSLGGEPRSYGYTF

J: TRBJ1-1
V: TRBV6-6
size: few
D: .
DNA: TGTGCCAGCAGTTACTCGAACAGGATGAACACTGAAGCTTTCTTT
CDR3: CASSYSNRMNTEAFF

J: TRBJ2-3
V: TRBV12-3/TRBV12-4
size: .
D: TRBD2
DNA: TGTGCCAGCAGCCCCTTTGGACTAGAGACAGATACGCAGTATTTT
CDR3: CASSPFGLETDTQYF

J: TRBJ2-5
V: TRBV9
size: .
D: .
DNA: TGTGCCAGCAGCGTGGGGGGCGGGACCCAAGAGACCCAGTACTTC
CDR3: CASSVGGGTQETQYF

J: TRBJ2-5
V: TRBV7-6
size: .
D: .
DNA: TGTGCCAGCAGCCCCGACCTAACAGTTCCAGAGACCCAGTACTTC
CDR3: CASSPDLTVPETQYF

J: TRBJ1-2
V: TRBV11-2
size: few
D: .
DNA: TGTGCCAGCAGCTTATTGTCAGGGGCGCGGGGCTATGGCTACACCTTC
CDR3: CASSLLSGARGYGYTF

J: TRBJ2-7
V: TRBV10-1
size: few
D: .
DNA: TGCGCCAGCAGTGCCCAGAATGAGCAGTACTTC
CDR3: CASSAQNEQYF

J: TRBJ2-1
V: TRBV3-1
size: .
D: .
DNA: TGTGCCAGCAGCCAAGTCAAAGGGTTGGAGCGCGATGAGCAGTTCTTC
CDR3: CASSQVKGLERDEQFF

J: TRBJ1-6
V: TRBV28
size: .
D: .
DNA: TGTGCCAGCAGTTTCGGACCGCAGAGCTCCTATAATTCACCCCTCCACTTT
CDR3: CASSFGPQSSYNSPLHF

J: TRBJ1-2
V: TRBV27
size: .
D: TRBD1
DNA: TGTGCCAGCAGATTGAAAGGGGACAGCCTTAACTATGGCTACACCTTC
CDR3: CASRLKGDSLNYGYTF

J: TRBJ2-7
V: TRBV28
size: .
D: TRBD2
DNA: TGTGCCAGCAGCCCGACTAGCGGGGGGATTATCTCCTACGAGCAGTACTTC
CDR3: CASSPTSGGIISYEQYF

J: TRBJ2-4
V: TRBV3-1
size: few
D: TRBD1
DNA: TGTGCCAGCAGCCAAGACTTAATACAGGGGGCTACCAAAAACATTCAGTACTTC
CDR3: CASSQDLIQGATKNIQYF

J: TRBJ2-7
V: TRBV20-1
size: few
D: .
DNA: TGCAGTGCCTCGTTTAGGAGGGAAAAGATCGGGAGCTCCTACGAGCAGTACTTC
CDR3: CSASFRREKIGSSYEQYF

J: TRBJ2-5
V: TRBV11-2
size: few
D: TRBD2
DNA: TGTGCCAGCAGCCCCGCACTAGCGGGAGAAGAGCAGTACTTC
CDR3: CASSPALAGEEQYF

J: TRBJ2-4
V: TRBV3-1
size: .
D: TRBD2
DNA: TGTGCCAGCAGCCAGAGGGAGGGCCCGGACATTCCGTACTTC
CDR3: CASSQREGPDIPYF

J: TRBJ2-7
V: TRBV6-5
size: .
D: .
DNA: TGTGCCAGCAGTTTTGCCTGGAAGGGGGGCGAGCAGTACTTC
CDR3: CASSFAWKGGEQYF

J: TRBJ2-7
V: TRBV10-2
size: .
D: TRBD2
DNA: TGCGCCAGCAGCTGGACTAGCGGGAGTGAAGAGCAGTACTTC
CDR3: CASSWTSGSEEQYF

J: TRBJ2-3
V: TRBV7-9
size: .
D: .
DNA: TGTGCCAGCAGCTCCCCAGGGGGGGAAGGAACAGATACGCAGTATTTT
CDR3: CASSSPGGEGTDTQYF

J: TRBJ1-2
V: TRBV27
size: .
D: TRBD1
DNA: TGTGCCAGCAGTCTAAGACCCCCGACCCAGGGGGCGTTAGCTGGCTACACCTTC
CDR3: CASSLRPPTQGALAGYTF

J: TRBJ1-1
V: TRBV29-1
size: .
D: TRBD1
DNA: TGCAGCGTTGCGACAGGGGGCCGGGAGGAGGCTTTCTTT
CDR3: CSVATGGREEAFF